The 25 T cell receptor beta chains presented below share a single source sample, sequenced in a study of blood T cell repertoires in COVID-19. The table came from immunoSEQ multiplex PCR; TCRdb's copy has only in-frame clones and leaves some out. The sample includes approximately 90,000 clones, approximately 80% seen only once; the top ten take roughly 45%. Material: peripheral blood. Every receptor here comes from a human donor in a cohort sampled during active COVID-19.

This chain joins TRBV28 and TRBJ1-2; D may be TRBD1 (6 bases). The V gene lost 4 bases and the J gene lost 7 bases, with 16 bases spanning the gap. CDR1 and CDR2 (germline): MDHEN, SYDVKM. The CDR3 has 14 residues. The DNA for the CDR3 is TGTGCCAGCAGTTCGCCGGACAGTATGCGTGGCTACACCTTC. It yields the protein CASSSPDSMRGYTF.

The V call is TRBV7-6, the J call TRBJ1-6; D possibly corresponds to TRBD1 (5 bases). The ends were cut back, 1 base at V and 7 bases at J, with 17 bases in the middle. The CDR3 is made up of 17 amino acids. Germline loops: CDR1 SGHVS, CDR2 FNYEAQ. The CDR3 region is CASSLGGRAVPNSPLHF. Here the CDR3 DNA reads TGTGCCAGCAGCTTAGGGGGCAGGGCGGTTCCCAATTCACCCCTCCACTTT.

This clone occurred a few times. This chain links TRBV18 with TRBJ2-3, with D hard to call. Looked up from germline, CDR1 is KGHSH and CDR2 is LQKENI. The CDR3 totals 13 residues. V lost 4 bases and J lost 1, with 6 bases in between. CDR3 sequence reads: CASSQRGTDTQYF. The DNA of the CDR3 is TGTGCCAGCTCACAACGGGGCACAGATACGCAGTATTTT.

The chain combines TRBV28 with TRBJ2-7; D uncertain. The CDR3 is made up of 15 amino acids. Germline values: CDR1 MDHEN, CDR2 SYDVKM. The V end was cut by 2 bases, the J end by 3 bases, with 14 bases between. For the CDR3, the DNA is TGTGCCAGCAGTTTACTTGCGGTCGGAGACTACGAGCAGTACTTC. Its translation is CASSLLAVGDYEQYF.

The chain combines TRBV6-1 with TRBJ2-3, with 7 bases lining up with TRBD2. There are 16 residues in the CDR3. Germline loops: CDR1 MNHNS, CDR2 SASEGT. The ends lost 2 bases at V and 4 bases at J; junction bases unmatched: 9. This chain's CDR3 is CASSERAGMIADTQYF. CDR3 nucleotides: TGTGCCAGCAGTGAACGAGCGGGAATGATTGCAGATACGCAGTATTTT.

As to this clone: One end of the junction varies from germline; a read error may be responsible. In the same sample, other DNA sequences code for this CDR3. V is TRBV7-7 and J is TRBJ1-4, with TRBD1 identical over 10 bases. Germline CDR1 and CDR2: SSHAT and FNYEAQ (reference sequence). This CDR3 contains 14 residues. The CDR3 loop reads CASSPGTGEGKLFF. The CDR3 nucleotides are TGTGCTAGCAGCCCCGGGACAGGGGAGGGAAAACTGTTTTTT.

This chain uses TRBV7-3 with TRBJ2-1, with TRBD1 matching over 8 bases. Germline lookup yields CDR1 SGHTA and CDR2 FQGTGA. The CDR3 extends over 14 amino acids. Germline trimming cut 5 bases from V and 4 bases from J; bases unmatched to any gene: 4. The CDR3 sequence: CASSQDREYNEQFF. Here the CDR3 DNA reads TGTGCCAGCAGCCAGGACAGGGAGTACAATGAGCAGTTCTTC.

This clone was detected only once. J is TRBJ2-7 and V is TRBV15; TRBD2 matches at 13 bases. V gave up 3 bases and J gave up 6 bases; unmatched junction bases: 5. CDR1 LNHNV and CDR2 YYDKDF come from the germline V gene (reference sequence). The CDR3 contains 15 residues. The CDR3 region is CATSSGTSGAREQYF. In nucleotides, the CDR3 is TGTGCCACCAGCAGCGGGACTAGCGGGGCCCGCGAGCAGTACTTC. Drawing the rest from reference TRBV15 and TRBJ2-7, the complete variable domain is DAMVIQNPRYQVTQFGKPVTLSCSQTLNHNVMYWYQQKSSQAPKLLFHYYDKDFNNEADTPDNFQSRRPNTSFCFLDIRSPGLGDTAMYLCATSSGTSGAREQYFGPGTRLTVT.

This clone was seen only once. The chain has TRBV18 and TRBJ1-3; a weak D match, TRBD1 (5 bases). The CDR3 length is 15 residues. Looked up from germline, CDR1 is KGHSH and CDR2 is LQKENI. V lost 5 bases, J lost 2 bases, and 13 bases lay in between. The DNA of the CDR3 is TGTGCCAGCTCAGCCGTCCCAGGGCCTGGAAACACCATATATTTT. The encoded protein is CASSAVPGPGNTIYF.

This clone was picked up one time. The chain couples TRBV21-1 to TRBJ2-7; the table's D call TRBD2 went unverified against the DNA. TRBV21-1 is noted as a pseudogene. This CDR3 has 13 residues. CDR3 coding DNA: TGTGCCAGCAGCAGGGGACTAAACTACGAGCAGTACTTC. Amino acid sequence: CASSRGLNYEQYF.

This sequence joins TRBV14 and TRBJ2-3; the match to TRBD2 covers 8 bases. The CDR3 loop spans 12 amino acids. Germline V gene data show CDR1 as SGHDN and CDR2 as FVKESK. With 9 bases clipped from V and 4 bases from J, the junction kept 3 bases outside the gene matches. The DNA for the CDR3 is TGTGCCAGGGGACTAGATGCAGATACGCAGTATTTT. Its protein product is CARGLDADTQYF.

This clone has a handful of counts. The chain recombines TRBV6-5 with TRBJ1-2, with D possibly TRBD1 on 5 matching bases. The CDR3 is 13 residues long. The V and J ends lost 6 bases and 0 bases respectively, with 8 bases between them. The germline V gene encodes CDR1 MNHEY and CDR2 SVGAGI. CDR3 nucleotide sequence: TGTGCCAGCAGGCGACAGTCTAACTATGGCTACACCTTC. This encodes CASRRQSNYGYTF.

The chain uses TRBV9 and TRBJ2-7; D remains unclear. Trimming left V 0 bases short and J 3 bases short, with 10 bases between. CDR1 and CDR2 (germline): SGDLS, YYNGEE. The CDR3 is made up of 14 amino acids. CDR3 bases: TGTGCCAGCAGCGTAGCTGACACCCTCTACGAGCAGTACTTC. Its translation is CASSVADTLYEQYF.

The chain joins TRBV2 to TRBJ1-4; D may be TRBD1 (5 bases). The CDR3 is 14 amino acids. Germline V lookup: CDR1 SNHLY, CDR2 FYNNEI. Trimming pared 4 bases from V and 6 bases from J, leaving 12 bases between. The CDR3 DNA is TGTGCCAGCAGTGTCGGGGGGAGGTATGAAAAACTGTTTTTT. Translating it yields CASSVGGRYEKLFF.

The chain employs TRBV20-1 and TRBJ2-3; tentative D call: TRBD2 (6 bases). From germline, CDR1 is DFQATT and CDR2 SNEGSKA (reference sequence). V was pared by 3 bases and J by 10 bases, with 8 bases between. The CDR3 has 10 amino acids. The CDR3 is CSASRRAQYF. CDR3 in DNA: TGCAGTGCTAGCCGGAGGGCGCAGTATTTT.

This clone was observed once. Here the CDR3 reads CASSKVGSAYEQYF. The DNA of the CDR3 is TGTGCCAGCAGCAAAGTGGGCAGTGCCTACGAGCAGTACTTC. J is TRBJ2-7 and V is TRBV21-1; TRBD1 is taken as the D call from the table, unchecked against the DNA. TRBV21-1 is recorded as a pseudogene. The CDR3 consists of 14 residues.

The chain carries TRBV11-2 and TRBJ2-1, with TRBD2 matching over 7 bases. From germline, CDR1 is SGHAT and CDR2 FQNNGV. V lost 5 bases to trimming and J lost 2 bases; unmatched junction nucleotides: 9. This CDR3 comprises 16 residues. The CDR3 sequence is CASSPLGRETYNEQFF. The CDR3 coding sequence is TGTGCCAGCAGCCCCCTTGGGAGGGAGACCTACAATGAGCAGTTCTTC.

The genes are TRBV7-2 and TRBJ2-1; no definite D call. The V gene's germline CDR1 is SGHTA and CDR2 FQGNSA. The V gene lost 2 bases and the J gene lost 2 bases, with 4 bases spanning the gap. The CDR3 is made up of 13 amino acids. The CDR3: CASSLSAYNEQFF. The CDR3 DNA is TGTGCCAGCAGCTTATCAGCCTACAATGAGCAGTTCTTC.

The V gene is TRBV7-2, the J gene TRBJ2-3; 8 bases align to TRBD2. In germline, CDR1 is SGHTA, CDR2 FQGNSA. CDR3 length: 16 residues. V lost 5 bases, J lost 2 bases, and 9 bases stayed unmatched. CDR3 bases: TGTGCCAGCAGCCCAATGGGCGGGAGGATCACAGATACGCAGTATTTT. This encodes CASSPMGGRITDTQYF.

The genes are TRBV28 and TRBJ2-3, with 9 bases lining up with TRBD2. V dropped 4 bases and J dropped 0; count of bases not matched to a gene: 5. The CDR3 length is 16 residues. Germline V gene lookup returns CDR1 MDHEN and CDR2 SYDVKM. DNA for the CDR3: TGTGCCAGCAGTTCTCCCGGGACTAGCAGCACAGATACGCAGTATTTT. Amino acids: CASSSPGTSSTDTQYF. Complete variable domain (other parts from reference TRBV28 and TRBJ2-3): DVKVTQSSRYLVKRTGEKVFLECVQDMDHENMFWYRQDPGLGLRLIYFSYDVKMKEKGDIPEGYSVSREKKERFSLILESASTNQTSMYLCASSSPGTSSTDTQYFGPGTRLTVL.

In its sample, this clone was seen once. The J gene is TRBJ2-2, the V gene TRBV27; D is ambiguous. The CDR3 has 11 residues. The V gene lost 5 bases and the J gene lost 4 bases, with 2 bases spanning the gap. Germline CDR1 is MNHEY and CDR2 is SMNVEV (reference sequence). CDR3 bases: TGTGCCAGCAGTCGCACCGGGGAGCTGTTTTTT. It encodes CASSRTGELFF.

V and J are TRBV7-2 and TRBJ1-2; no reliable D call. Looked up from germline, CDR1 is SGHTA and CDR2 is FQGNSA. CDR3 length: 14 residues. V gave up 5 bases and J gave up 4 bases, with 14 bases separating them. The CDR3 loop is CASSPGSSVYGYTF. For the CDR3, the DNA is TGTGCCAGCAGCCCCGGTTCCAGCGTCTATGGCTACACCTTC.

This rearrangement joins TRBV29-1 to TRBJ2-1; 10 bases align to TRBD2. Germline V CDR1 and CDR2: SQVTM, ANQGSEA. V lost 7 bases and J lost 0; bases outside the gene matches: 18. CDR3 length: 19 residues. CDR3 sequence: CSAWGPSGGLGSSYNEQFF. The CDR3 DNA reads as TGCAGCGCTTGGGGCCCTAGCGGGGGCTTAGGAAGCTCCTACAATGAGCAGTTCTTC.

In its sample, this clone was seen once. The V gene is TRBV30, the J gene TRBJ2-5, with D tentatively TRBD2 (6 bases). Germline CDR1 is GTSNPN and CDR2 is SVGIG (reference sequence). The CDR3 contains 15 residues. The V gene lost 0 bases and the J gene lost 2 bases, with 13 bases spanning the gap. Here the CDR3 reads CAWSVRASAQETQYF. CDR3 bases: TGTGCCTGGAGTGTACGCGCTAGCGCACAAGAGACCCAGTACTTC.

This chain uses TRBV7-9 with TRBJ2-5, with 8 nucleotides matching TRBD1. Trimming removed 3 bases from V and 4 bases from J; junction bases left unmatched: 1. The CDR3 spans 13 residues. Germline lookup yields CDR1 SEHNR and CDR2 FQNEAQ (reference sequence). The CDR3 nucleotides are TGTGCCAGCAGCTTGGGACAGGTAGAGACCCAGTACTTC. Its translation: CASSLGQVETQYF.